These T cell receptor beta chains were read from a single sample in a study of shared clonotypes between healthy human individuals. Repertoires were generated with immunoSEQ multiplex PCR, while TCRdb's copy carries only in-frame clones and drops some. This sample yields roughly 2.5 million clones, of which roughly 92% are seen a single time; roughly 0.13% belongs to the top ten. Sequenced input: naive CD4+ T cells sorted from blood. All receptors come from a man younger than 30 in good health. CDR3s include the opening cysteine and the closing phenylalanine or tryptophan. Each record gives: J gene, D gene, V gene, clone size, CDR3 DNA, CDR3 protein. D genes are given only for firm matches. Clone size is shown for a subset of rows, as once, few, many or a class of expanded clone.

>TRBJ1-1|TRBD1|TRBV28|.
TGTGCCAGCAGTTTACGGACAGGGGCTGAAGCTTTCTTT
CASSLRTGAEAFF
>TRBJ1-5|.|TRBV5-4|.
TGTGCCAGCAGCTTAATAGGTAGCAATCAGCCCCAGCATTTT
CASSLIGSNQPQHF
>TRBJ2-3|.|TRBV11-2|.
TGTGCCAGCAGCTTTAACCGGGGAGTGGGTGATACGCAGTATTTT
CASSFNRGVGDTQYF
>TRBJ2-2|TRBD1|TRBV6-5|.
TGTGCCAGCAGCCCCGGGACAGGTCACACCGGGGAGCTGTTTTTT
CASSPGTGHTGELFF
>TRBJ1-1|TRBD1|TRBV6-1|.
TGTGCCAGCAGTGGGGGACAGGGGACTGAAGCTTTCTTT
CASSGGQGTEAFF
>TRBJ2-5|.|TRBV18|.
TGTGCCAGCTCACCACCGCAGAGACAGGAGACCCAGTACTTC
CASSPPQRQETQYF
>TRBJ1-1|.|TRBV15|.
TGTGCCACCTCCAGCGGTGAGGAGGGTCCTATGAACACTGAAGCTTTCTTT
CATSSGEEGPMNTEAFF
>TRBJ2-3|.|TRBV5-1|.
TGCGCCAGCAGCTCCTCCCTAGGGCGGGCACAATCCCCAGATACGCAGTATTTT
CASSSSLGRAQSPDTQYF
>TRBJ2-5|TRBD2|TRBV5-1|.
TGCGCCAGCGCTGGCCTAGCGGGAGAAGAGACCCAGTACTTC
CASAGLAGEETQYF
>TRBJ1-5|TRBD1|TRBV2|.
TGTGCCAGCAGTGGTCGGGGGAGACAGGGAGGGAATCAGCCCCAGCATTTT
CASSGRGRQGGNQPQHF
>TRBJ2-5|.|TRBV2|.
TGTGCCAGCAACTCCGACCCAGAAAGGACCCAGTACTTC
CASNSDPERTQYF
>TRBJ2-7|.|TRBV19|.
TGTGCCAGTAGTATAGGGGGCGCCTACGAGCAGTACTTC
CASSIGGAYEQYF
>TRBJ2-5|TRBD1|TRBV7-2|.
TGTGCCAGCAGCTGGGACAGGGCCATTGAGACCCAGTACTTC
CASSWDRAIETQYF
>TRBJ2-3|TRBD2|TRBV30|.
TGTGCCTGGAGTGTCGGACTAGCGGGAGTAACAGATACGCAGTATTTT
CAWSVGLAGVTDTQYF
>TRBJ2-1|TRBD2|TRBV5-4|.
TGTGCCAGCACCCTTGAGACTAGCGGCTACAATGAGCAGTTCTTC
CASTLETSGYNEQFF
>TRBJ1-1|.|TRBV19|.
TGTGCCAGTGTGGGGCGGGGCACTGAAGCTTTCTTT
CASVGRGTEAFF
>TRBJ2-6|TRBD1|TRBV4-1|.
TGCGCCAGCAGCCTTTCGGGACAGATCTCTGGGGCCAACGTCCTGACTTTC
CASSLSGQISGANVLTF
>TRBJ2-3|TRBD2|TRBV7-2|once
TGTGCCAGCAGCGCCGGCAGCGGGAGTATCCGAGATACGCAGTATTTT
CASSAGSGSIRDTQYF
>TRBJ2-3|.|TRBV5-1|.
TGCGCCAGCAGCTTGGCGGTCAGTCCCACAGATACGCAGTATTTT
CASSLAVSPTDTQYF
>TRBJ1-4|.|TRBV18|.
TGTGCCAGCTCACGCGGTCCTGACGAAAAACTGTTTTTT
CASSRGPDEKLFF
>TRBJ2-3|TRBD1|TRBV6-5|.
TGTGCCAGCAGTCGACAGGGGGCTGATACAGATACGCAGTATTTT
CASSRQGADTDTQYF
>TRBJ1-5|.|TRBV6-6|.
TGTGCCAGCAGTTACGGGAAACGGGGGGTAGATCAGCCCCAGCATTTT
CASSYGKRGVDQPQHF